These T cell receptor beta chains were read from a single sample in a study of shared clonotypes between healthy human individuals. This table comes from immunoSEQ multiplex PCR, and its TCRdb copy is limited to in-frame clones, with some not included. The repertoire includes about 2.2 million clones, about 92% of them detected once, and under 2% sits in the top ten. Sequenced input: naive CD8+ T cells from PBMCs. Receptors originate from a young man in good health. Some clones in this sample may be carry-over from other donors' samples. Each CDR3 is given with its conserved first and last residue. The D gene is left open where the match is weak. Rows may omit the clone size; those that give it use once, few, many or a size class.

once,TRBV11-1,TRBJ2-7,14,NA,TGTGCCAGCAGCCCATATGGGACCCACTACGAGCAGTACTTC,CASSPYGTHYEQYF
NA,TRBV9,TRBJ2-6,15,TRBD1,TGTGCCAGCAGCACCGACAGGGCCGGGGCCAACGTCCTGACTTTC,CASSTDRAGANVLTF
few,TRBV6-1,TRBJ1-5,13,NA,TGTGCCAGCGGGGGGTTTAGCAATCAGCCCCAGCATTTT,CASGGFSNQPQHF
NA,TRBV7-9,TRBJ1-1,17,TRBD1,TGTGCCAGCAGCTTTACCTTGGGGCAGGGGGCGAACACTGAAGCTTTCTTT,CASSFTLGQGANTEAFF
NA,TRBV5-1,TRBJ1-1,15,NA,TGCGCCAGCAGCTTTTTTAACCCTGGGGGGACTGAAGCTTTCTTT,CASSFFNPGGTEAFF
NA,TRBV28,TRBJ2-7,13,NA,TGTGCCAGCAGTTTTGACGGGAACTACGAGCAGTACTTC,CASSFDGNYEQYF
NA,TRBV7-3,TRBJ2-3,17,TRBD2,TGTGCCAGCAGCTTATATACTAGCGGGAGCAACACAGATACGCAGTATTTT,CASSLYTSGSNTDTQYF
NA,TRBV7-9,TRBJ2-7,16,TRBD1,TGTGCCAGCAGCTCAACAGACAGGGTTGGGGACTACGAGCAGTACTTC,CASSSTDRVGDYEQYF
NA,TRBV10-3,TRBJ2-5,14,NA,TGTGCCATCAAGCCGGGACCGTACCAAGAGACCCAGTACTTC,CAIKPGPYQETQYF
NA,TRBV11-2,TRBJ2-1,16,NA,TGTGCCAGCAGCTTAGAAGTATCCAGGGTGTTCGGCGAGCAGTTCTTC,CASSLEVSRVFGEQFF
NA,TRBV4-1,TRBJ1-5,17,NA,TGCGCCAGCAGCCAATCAACTAGGGTCGGGGGGAATCAGCCCCAGCATTTT,CASSQSTRVGGNQPQHF
NA,TRBV7-2,TRBJ2-1,16,NA,TGTGCCAGCAGCTTTCACCCTCCTGGGTCTCACAATGAGCAGTTCTTC,CASSFHPPGSHNEQFF
NA,TRBV19,TRBJ1-4,13,NA,TGTGCCAGTAGTACCCGGACAGATGAAAAACTGTTTTTT,CASSTRTDEKLFF
NA,TRBV15,TRBJ2-5,15,TRBD2,TGTGCCACCAGCAGAGAGGGAGGGAACCAAGAGACCCAGTACTTC,CATSREGGNQETQYF
NA,TRBV5-6,TRBJ1-1,14,NA,TGTGCCAGCAGCTTGGTGGCAAGAGGGGATGAAGCTTTCTTT,CASSLVARGDEAFF
once,TRBV7-9,TRBJ1-1,13,NA,TGTGCCAGCAGCTTAGTTAGGTTAAACGGGGCTTTCTTT,CASSLVRLNGAFF